Listed below are T cell receptor beta chains from one sample, sequenced in a study of beta chain features in type 1 diabetes. Using immunoSEQ multiplex PCR, the repertoire was profiled, and TCRdb retains in-frame clones only, with some absent. Here the sample spans under 300,000 clones, about 15% being singletons. The sequenced sample was naive CD4+ T cells from blood. The receptors derive from a man aged 25-45 years with type 1 diabetes. Both conserved end residues are part of each CDR3. The D gene is left open where the match is weak. For some rows the clone size is stated as once, few or many, or as a class when expanded; others skip it.

v_call,d_call,clone_size,j_call,cdr3_nt,cdr3_aa
TRBV29-1,NA,few,TRBJ1-1,TGCAGCGTCCGGTGGGGGTATGGACAGTCGGCTTTCTTT,CSVRWGYGQSAFF
TRBV23-1,TRBD1,NA,TRBJ2-3,TGCGCCAGCAGTCACGACCAGGGACAGGGGTTCACAGATACGCAGTATTTT,CASSHDQGQGFTDTQYF
TRBV4-3,TRBD2,few,TRBJ2-3,TGCGCCAGCAGCCCTAGCGGGGGGGCGGCAGATACGCAGTATTTT,CASSPSGGAADTQYF
TRBV25-1,NA,NA,TRBJ2-1,TGTGCCAGCAGTGAGTATGGGAGAACCTACAATGAGCAGTTCTTC,CASSEYGRTYNEQFF
TRBV5-1,NA,few,TRBJ2-2,TGCGCCAGCAGCTGGGCCTCTGGCACCGGGGAGCTGTTTTTT,CASSWASGTGELFF
TRBV5-4,TRBD1,NA,TRBJ1-5,TGTGCCAGCAGCCCCCAGGGACAGCCCCAGGCCCAGCATTTT,CASSPQGQPQAQHF
TRBV5-4,NA,NA,TRBJ1-2,TGTGCCAGCAGCCCGAGGGCGGATAACTATGGCTACACCTTC,CASSPRADNYGYTF
TRBV19,NA,NA,TRBJ2-3,TGTGCCAGTGCACATTTGGGCACAGATACGCAGTATTTT,CASAHLGTDTQYF
TRBV15,NA,NA,TRBJ1-3,TGTGCCACCAGCAGAGATCGGGGATCTGGAAACACCATATATTTT,CATSRDRGSGNTIYF
TRBV18,TRBD1,NA,TRBJ1-2,TGTGCCAGCTCACCCCAGACAGGGTCGGGCCATGGCTACACCTTC,CASSPQTGSGHGYTF
TRBV29-1,TRBD1,few,TRBJ1-2,TGCAGCGTTACAGGGGGCGCCTATGGCTACACCTTC,CSVTGGAYGYTF
TRBV7-2,TRBD1,NA,TRBJ2-1,TGTGCCACCTCTGACAGGGGGGTGGGGGGCTCCTACAATGAGCAGTTCTTC,CATSDRGVGGSYNEQFF
TRBV27,NA,NA,TRBJ1-1,TGTGCCAGCAGTCCCCTGTGGGGGGATAAAGCTTTCTTT,CASSPLWGDKAFF
TRBV23-1,NA,NA,TRBJ2-7,TGCGCCAGCAGTCAAGGTGTGGAGAGCCTACGAGAGCAGTACTTC,CASSQGVESLREQYF
TRBV7-2,NA,NA,TRBJ1-1,TGTGCCAGCAGCTTCCCCTGGCAGGGCGCAGGCACTGAAGCTTTCTTT,CASSFPWQGAGTEAFF
TRBV19,NA,NA,TRBJ2-5,TGTGCCAGTAGTAGCGAGGGAGAGACCCAGTACTTC,CASSSEGETQYF
TRBV14,NA,NA,TRBJ2-3,TGTGCCAGCAGCCAGTCCTACGGGAGTATTGTCCCAGATACGCAGTATTTT,CASSQSYGSIVPDTQYF
TRBV27,NA,NA,TRBJ1-2,TGTGCCAGCAGTCCCTTATTATTCTATGGCTACACCTTC,CASSPLLFYGYTF
TRBV6-5,TRBD1,NA,TRBJ1-2,TGTGCCAGCAGTTTCCGAGACAGGGGGAGCTATGGCTACACCTTC,CASSFRDRGSYGYTF
TRBV13,TRBD1,few,TRBJ2-7,TGTGCCAGCAGCTTACCCCGGGACAGACGTTACGAGCAGTACTTC,CASSLPRDRRYEQYF
TRBV7-6,TRBD2,NA,TRBJ2-3,TGTGCCAGCAGCTTAGGCGTTAGCGGGGGCACAGATACGCAGTATTTT,CASSLGVSGGTDTQYF
TRBV18,TRBD2,few,TRBJ2-7,TGTGCCAGCTCACCACCGATACTAGCGGGAGGGCAAGGAGTGTCCTACGAGCAGTACTTC,CASSPPILAGGQGVSYEQYF
TRBV19,NA,NA,TRBJ1-5,TGTGCCAGTAAGACAGATGCGAGCAATCAGCCCCAGCATTTT,CASKTDASNQPQHF
TRBV2,TRBD1,NA,TRBJ2-2,TGTGCCAGCAGCCCCTTGGGGACAGCGAACACCGGGGAGCTGTTTTTT,CASSPLGTANTGELFF
TRBV18,TRBD2,few,TRBJ2-6,TGTGCCAGCTCACCCGGACCACTAGCGGGAGGGCCTAGTGGGGCCAACGTCCTGACTTTC,CASSPGPLAGGPSGANVLTF
TRBV2,TRBD1,few,TRBJ1-5,TGTGCCAGCAGTACTACAGGGGTTAATCAGCCCCAGCATTTT,CASSTTGVNQPQHF
TRBV29-1,TRBD2,few,TRBJ2-7,TGCAGCGTCATAGCGGGAGGCTCCTACGAGCAGTACTTC,CSVIAGGSYEQYF
TRBV15,NA,few,TRBJ1-2,TGTGCCACCAGCAGAGATGGGCAGAACTATGGCTACACCTTC,CATSRDGQNYGYTF
TRBV19,TRBD1,few,TRBJ2-3,TGTGCCAGTAAGAAACAGGGGGCCGGCGCAGATACGCAGTATTTT,CASKKQGAGADTQYF
TRBV30,NA,few,TRBJ2-3,TGTGCCTGGAGTGGTCAGGGTGGAGATACGCAGTATTTT,CAWSGQGGDTQYF
TRBV6-6,TRBD1,NA,TRBJ2-4,TGTGCCAGCAGTCCGACAGGGATGCTTGCCAAAAACATTCAGTACTTC,CASSPTGMLAKNIQYF
TRBV5-1,TRBD2,few,TRBJ2-1,TGCGCCAGCAGCTTGACGGGACTAGCGGGAGGCAAGTCCTACAATGAGCAGTTCTTC,CASSLTGLAGGKSYNEQFF
TRBV29-1,NA,NA,TRBJ2-7,TGCAGCGTTGCAGGACAGAGCGACTCCTACGAGCAGTACTTC,CSVAGQSDSYEQYF
TRBV13,NA,NA,TRBJ2-3,TGTGCCAGCAGCCCCGACAGGAACACAGATACGCAGTATTTT,CASSPDRNTDTQYF
TRBV14,NA,few,TRBJ2-5,TGTGCCAGCAGCCAAGAACGGGAGACCCAGTACTTC,CASSQERETQYF
TRBV5-4,TRBD2,NA,TRBJ2-5,TGTGCCAGCAGACTAGCGGGGGGGCCGGAGACCCAGTACTTC,CASRLAGGPETQYF
TRBV10-3,NA,NA,TRBJ2-1,TGTGCCATCAGTGAGTCGAGAGGATACAATGAGCAGTTCTTC,CAISESRGYNEQFF
TRBV9,NA,few,TRBJ2-7,TGTGCCAGCAGCGTATTGGGGCTCAGAAAGAACGACGAGCAGTACTTC,CASSVLGLRKNDEQYF
TRBV10-3,TRBD1,NA,TRBJ2-7,TGTGCCATCAGTGAGTCGGACAGGGCGTCCTACGAGCAGTACTTC,CAISESDRASYEQYF
TRBV19,NA,NA,TRBJ1-6,TGTGCCAGTAGTATAGGGGAGGTCATCCATTCACCCCTCCACTTT,CASSIGEVIHSPLHF
TRBV7-6,TRBD2,few,TRBJ2-1,TGTGCCAGCAGCTTAGGGTTCCTAGCGGGGTACAATGAGCAGTTCTTC,CASSLGFLAGYNEQFF
TRBV6-5,NA,NA,TRBJ2-3,TGTGCCAGCAGTTACGGGCTAGCAACAGATACGCAGTATTTT,CASSYGLATDTQYF
TRBV30,NA,NA,TRBJ2-1,TGTGCCTGGAGTGTAAGTAGTTATGAGCAGTTCTTC,CAWSVSSYEQFF
TRBV19,TRBD1,NA,TRBJ1-1,TGTGCCAGTAGTCCAAATGTTATAGGCACAGGGGGCACTGAAGCTTTCTTT,CASSPNVIGTGGTEAFF
TRBV7-9,NA,few,TRBJ1-2,TGTGCCGGGACCTCTACAGGGAACTATGGCTACACCTTC,CAGTSTGNYGYTF
TRBV11-2,NA,few,TRBJ2-3,TGTGCCAGCAGCATCTCTAGGCAGCCTAGCACAGATACGCAGTATTTT,CASSISRQPSTDTQYF
TRBV29-1,TRBD2,few,TRBJ2-7,TGCAGCGCGGGAGGGGGAGCCTACGAGCAGTACTTC,CSAGGGAYEQYF
TRBV5-6,TRBD1,few,TRBJ1-3,TGTGCCAGCAGCTTCAGGGGGGCTGCCGGAAACACCATATATTTT,CASSFRGAAGNTIYF
TRBV27,NA,NA,TRBJ1-1,TGTGCCAGCAGTTTATCAGGGACTACCGAAGCTTTCTTT,CASSLSGTTEAFF
TRBV5-4,NA,NA,TRBJ1-2,TGTGCCAGCAGCTTAAGTTCCCCAGGGGACTATGGCTACACCTTC,CASSLSSPGDYGYTF
TRBV4-1,NA,NA,TRBJ1-4,TGCGCCAGCAGCCAAGGTGGCAGGGCTTGGGGTGAAAAACTGTTTTTT,CASSQGGRAWGEKLFF
TRBV5-8,NA,few,TRBJ2-7,TGTGCCAGCAGCTTCGGGGGTCGGTACGAGCAGTACTTC,CASSFGGRYEQYF